This entry features one TCR beta chain sequence. Its matching antigen is unknown. Trimming left V 4 bases short and J 0 bases short, with 10 bases between. The CDR3 is made up of 16 amino acids. Germline values: CDR1 SNHLY, CDR2 FYNNEI. This specimen belongs to a study of T cells in localized non-small cell lung cancer. Notes on the study in general: It remains possible that heterogeneity exists, since only one tumor region was sequenced. Maximal T cell clonality occurred in uninvolved adjacent lung, with tumor ranking below it.

Repertoires were generated with immunoSEQ multiplex PCR, while TCRdb's copy carries only in-frame clones and drops some. This sample yields some 39,000 clones, of which approximately 90% are seen a single time; about 5.4% belongs to the top ten. This receptor was identified in a male donor at least 60 years old with stage II lung adenocarcinoma. Here the sequenced sample was peripheral blood mononuclear cells, taken before any cancer treatment. The chain employs TRBV2 and TRBJ2-6, with D maybe TRBD2 (5 bases). The CDR3 spells CASSVNGNSGANVLTF. CDR3 DNA: TGTGCCAGCAGTGTTAACGGGAACTCTGGGGCCAACGTCCTGACTTTC.